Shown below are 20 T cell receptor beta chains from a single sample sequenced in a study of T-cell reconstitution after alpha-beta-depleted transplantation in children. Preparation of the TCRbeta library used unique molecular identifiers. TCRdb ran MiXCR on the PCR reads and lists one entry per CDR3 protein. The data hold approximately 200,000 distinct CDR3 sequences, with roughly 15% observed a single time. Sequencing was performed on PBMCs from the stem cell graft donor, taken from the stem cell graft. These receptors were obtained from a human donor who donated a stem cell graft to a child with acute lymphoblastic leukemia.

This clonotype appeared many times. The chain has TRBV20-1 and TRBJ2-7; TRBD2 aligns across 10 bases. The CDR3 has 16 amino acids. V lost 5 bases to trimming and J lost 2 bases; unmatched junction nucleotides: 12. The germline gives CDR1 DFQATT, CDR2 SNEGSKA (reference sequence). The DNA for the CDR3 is TGCAGTGCTTCTTACCTCTCTAGCGGGAGTGCCTACGAGCAGTACTTC. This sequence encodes CSASYLSSGSAYEQYF.

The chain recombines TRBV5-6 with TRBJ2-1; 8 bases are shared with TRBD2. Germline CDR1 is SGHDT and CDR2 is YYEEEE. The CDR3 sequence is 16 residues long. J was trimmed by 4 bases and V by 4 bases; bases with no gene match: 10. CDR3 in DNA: TGTGCCAGCAGCCCAGAGTTAGCGGGACGTTACAATGAGCAGTTCTTC. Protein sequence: CASSPELAGRYNEQFF.

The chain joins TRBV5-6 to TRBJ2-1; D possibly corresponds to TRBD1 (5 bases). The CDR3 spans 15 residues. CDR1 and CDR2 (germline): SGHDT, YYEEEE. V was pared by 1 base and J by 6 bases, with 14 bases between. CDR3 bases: TGTGCCAGCAGCTTGCTACTGGGGCAGCTCAATGAGCAGTTCTTC. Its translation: CASSLLLGQLNEQFF.

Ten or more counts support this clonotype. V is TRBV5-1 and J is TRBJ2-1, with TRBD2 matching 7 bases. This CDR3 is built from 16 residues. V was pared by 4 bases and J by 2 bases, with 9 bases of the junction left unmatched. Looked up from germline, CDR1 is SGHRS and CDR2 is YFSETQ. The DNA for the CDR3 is TGCGCCAGCAGCGGGACTAACGGGGCAACCTACAATGAGCAGTTCTTC. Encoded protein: CASSGTNGATYNEQFF.

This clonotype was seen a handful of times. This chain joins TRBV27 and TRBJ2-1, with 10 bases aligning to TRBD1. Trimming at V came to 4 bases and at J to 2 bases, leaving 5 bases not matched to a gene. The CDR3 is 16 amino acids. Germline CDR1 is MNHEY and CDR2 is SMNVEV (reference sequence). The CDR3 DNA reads TGTGCCAGCAGTTGGACCGGGACAGGGGCCTACAATGAGCAGTTCTTC. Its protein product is CASSWTGTGAYNEQFF.

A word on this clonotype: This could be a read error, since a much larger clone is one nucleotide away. DNA for the CDR3: TGTGCCTGGAGTGGGAGCAGGGATACTGACGCTTTCTTT. Translating it yields CAWSGSRDTDAFF. This chain joins TRBV30 and TRBJ1-1, with D possibly matching TRBD1 (5 bases). From germline, CDR1 is GTSNPN and CDR2 SVGIG (reference sequence). The CDR3 covers 13 residues.

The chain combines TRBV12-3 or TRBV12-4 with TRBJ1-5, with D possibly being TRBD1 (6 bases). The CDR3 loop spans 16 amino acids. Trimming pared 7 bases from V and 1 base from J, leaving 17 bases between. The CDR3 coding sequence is TGTGCCAGCACACAACAGGGAGGGATGAGCAATCAGCCCCAGCATTTT. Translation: CASTQQGGMSNQPQHF.

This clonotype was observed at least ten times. The CDR3 region has the DNA TGCAGTGCTCGCATCGTAGGACTAGCCGCGGGGAATGAGCAGTTCTTC. Translating gives CSARIVGLAAGNEQFF. The V gene is TRBV20-1, the J gene TRBJ2-1; 8 nucleotides align to TRBD2. The CDR3 runs to 16 residues. The germline V gene has CDR1 DFQATT and CDR2 SNEGSKA (reference sequence). Trimming at V came to 5 bases and at J to 7 bases, leaving 16 bases not matched to a gene.

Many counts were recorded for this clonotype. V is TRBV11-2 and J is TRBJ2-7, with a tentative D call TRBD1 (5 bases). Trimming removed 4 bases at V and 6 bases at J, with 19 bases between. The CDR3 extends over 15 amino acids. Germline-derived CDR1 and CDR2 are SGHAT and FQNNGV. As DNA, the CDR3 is TGTGCCAGCAGCTGGGGCGAGGCCGAGGTCTCCGAGCAGTACTTC. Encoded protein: CASSWGEAEVSEQYF.

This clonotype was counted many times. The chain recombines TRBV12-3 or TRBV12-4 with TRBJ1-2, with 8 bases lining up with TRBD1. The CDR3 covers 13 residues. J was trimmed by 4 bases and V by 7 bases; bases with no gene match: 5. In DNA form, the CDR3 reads TGTGCCAGCACCGGGACAGGTCCCTATGGCTACACCTTC. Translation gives CASTGTGPYGYTF.

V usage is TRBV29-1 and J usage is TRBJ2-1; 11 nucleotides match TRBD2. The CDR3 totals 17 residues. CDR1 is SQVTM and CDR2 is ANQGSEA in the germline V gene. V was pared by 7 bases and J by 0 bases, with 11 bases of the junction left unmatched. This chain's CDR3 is CSALDLAGGSSYNEQFF. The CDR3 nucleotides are TGCAGCGCCCTTGACCTAGCGGGAGGCTCCTCCTACAATGAGCAGTTCTTC.

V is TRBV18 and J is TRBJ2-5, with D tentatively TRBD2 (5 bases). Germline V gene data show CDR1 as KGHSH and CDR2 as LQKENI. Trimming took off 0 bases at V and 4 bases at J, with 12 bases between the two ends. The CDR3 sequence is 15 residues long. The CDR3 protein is CASSPPNSDRETQYF. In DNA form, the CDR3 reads TGTGCCAGCTCACCACCGAATAGCGACCGAGAGACCCAGTACTTC.

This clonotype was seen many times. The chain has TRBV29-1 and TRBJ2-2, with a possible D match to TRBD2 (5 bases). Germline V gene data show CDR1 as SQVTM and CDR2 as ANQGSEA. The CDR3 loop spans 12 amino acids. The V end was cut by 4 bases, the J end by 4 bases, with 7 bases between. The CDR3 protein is CSVGRATGELFF. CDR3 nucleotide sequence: TGCAGCGTTGGGCGGGCCACCGGGGAGCTGTTTTTT.

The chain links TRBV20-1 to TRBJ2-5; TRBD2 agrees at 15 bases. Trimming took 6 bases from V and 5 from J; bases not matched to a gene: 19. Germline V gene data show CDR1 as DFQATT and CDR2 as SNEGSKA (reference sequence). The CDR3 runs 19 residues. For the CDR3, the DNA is TGCAGTGCCGACCAGCCGACTGGGACTAGCGGGAGGTTGATGGAGACCCAGTACTTC. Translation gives CSADQPTGTSGRLMETQYF.

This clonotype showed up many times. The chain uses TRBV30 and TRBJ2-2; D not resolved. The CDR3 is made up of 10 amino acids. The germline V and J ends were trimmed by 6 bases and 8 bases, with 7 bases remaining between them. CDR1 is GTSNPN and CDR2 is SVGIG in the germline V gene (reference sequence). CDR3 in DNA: TGTGCCTGCCTGCTAGGGGAGCTGTTTTTT. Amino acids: CACLLGELFF.

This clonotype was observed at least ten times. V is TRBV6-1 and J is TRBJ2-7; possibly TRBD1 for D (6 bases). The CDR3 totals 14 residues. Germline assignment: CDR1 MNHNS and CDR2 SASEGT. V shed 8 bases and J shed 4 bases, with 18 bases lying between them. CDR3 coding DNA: TGTGCCAGCCTCAAAAAATTGGGGGCGTACGAGCAGTACTTC. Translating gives CASLKKLGAYEQYF.

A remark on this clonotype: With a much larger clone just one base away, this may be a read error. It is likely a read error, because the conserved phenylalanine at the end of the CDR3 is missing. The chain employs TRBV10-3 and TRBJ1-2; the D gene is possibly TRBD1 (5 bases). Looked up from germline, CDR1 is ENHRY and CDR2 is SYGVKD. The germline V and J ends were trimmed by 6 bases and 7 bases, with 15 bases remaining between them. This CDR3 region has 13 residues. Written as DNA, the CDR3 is TGTGCCATCAGCCTTGACAGCTGGGGTGGCTACACCTTA. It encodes CAISLDSWGGYTL.

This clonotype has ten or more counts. The CDR3, as DNA: TGTGCCAGCAGTTTACGGGGGACTGGAACTGAAGCTTTCTTT. This encodes CASSLRGTGTEAFF. This chain links TRBV12-3 or TRBV12-4 with TRBJ1-1, with D perhaps matching TRBD1 (5 bases). The CDR3 contains 14 residues. Deletions cut 2 bases from V and 5 bases from J, with 12 bases between.

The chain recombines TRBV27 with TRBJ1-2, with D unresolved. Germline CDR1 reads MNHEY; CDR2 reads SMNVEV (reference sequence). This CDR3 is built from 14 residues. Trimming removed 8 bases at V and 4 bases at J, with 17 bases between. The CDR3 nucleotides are TGTGCCAGCCGCCGGATTGGACCGCCCTATGGCTACACCTTC. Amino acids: CASRRIGPPYGYTF.

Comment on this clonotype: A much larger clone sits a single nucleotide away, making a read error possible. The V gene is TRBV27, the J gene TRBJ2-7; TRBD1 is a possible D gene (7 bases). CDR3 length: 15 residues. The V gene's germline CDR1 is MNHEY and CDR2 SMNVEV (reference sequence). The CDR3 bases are TGTGCCAGCAAGGGGTGGCAGGGGGACTCCTCCGAGCAGTACTTC. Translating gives CASKGWQGDSSEQYF.